This T cell receptor (beta chain) was captured in a study of cytomegalovirus exposure and HLA in healthy donors. General study results and limits: Reports described diagnosis of cytomegalovirus status by the classifier as highly specific and sensitive. The authors enumerated 164 TCR beta chains as linked to cytomegalovirus.

Method: immunoSEQ multiplex PCR; TCRdb's copy keeps in-frame clones and lacks some. Among roughly 120,000 clones listed, around nine tenths were seen once. The CDR3 sequence is 11 residues long. V lost 8 bases, J lost 1 base, and 5 bases lay in between. Per the germline V gene, CDR1 is SNHLY and CDR2 is FYNNEI. Notes on this clone: Its antigen is as yet unknown.

The sequence came from a woman in her thirties in good health and CMV-seropositive. The genes are TRBV2 and TRBJ1-1; D ambiguous. Material for sequencing was PBMCs. CDR3 sequence: CASRWNTEAFF. The CDR3 DNA sequence: TGTGCCAGCCGGTGGAACACTGAAGCTTTCTTT.